These T cell receptor beta chains were read from a single sample in a study of T cell responses to AZD1222 COVID-19 vaccine. The assay was immunoSEQ multiplex PCR, and TCRdb's table has in-frame clones only and misses some. The sample records some 180,000 clones, 80% to 95% being singletons. Here the sequenced sample was peripheral blood, taken 28 days after the second AZD1222 dose. The origin of the receptors is an adult who received the AZD1222 COVID-19 vaccine. CDR3s include the opening cysteine and the closing phenylalanine or tryptophan. Each record gives: clone size, V gene, D gene, J gene, CDR3 protein, CDR3 DNA. D genes are given only for firm matches. Some rows have no size entry. The others give once, few or many, or a class for an expanded clone.

clone size: .
V gene: TRBV4-1
D gene: .
J gene: TRBJ1-3
CDR3 protein: CASSQEFYQGSGNTIYF
CDR3 DNA: TGCGCCAGCAGCCAAGAATTTTACCAGGGCTCTGGAAACACCATATATTTT

clone size: .
V gene: TRBV6-1
D gene: .
J gene: TRBJ1-1
CDR3 protein: CASSESKGLTGMNTEAFF
CDR3 DNA: TGTGCCAGCAGTGAATCGAAAGGGCTAACCGGTATGAACACTGAAGCTTTCTTT

clone size: .
V gene: TRBV28
D gene: .
J gene: TRBJ2-1
CDR3 protein: CASRGGGYNEQFF
CDR3 DNA: TGTGCCAGCAGAGGCGGAGGCTACAATGAGCAGTTCTTC

clone size: .
V gene: TRBV12-3/TRBV12-4
D gene: .
J gene: TRBJ1-1
CDR3 protein: CASSLGPTGAFF
CDR3 DNA: TGTGCCAGCAGTCTCGGACCAACCGGAGCTTTCTTT

clone size: .
V gene: TRBV18
D gene: TRBD1
J gene: TRBJ2-7
CDR3 protein: CASSPTGGYEQYF
CDR3 DNA: TGTGCCAGCTCACCGACAGGGGGATACGAGCAGTACTTC

clone size: .
V gene: TRBV11-1
D gene: TRBD2
J gene: TRBJ2-2
CDR3 protein: CASSFLAGALGGELFF
CDR3 DNA: TGTGCCAGCAGCTTCCTAGCGGGGGCCCTCGGCGGGGAGCTGTTTTTT

clone size: few
V gene: TRBV21-1
D gene: .
J gene: TRBJ1-1
CDR3 protein: CASSKVTGLTNTEAFF
CDR3 DNA: TGTGCCAGCAGCAAAGTGACAGGGCTAACGAACACTGAAGCTTTCTTT

clone size: .
V gene: TRBV6-5
D gene: .
J gene: TRBJ1-5
CDR3 protein: CASSQQGFGNQPQHF
CDR3 DNA: TGTGCCAGCAGTCAACAGGGTTTCGGCAATCAGCCCCAGCATTTT

clone size: once
V gene: TRBV2
D gene: TRBD2
J gene: TRBJ2-5
CDR3 protein: CASSPRGRPTLETQYF
CDR3 DNA: TGTGCCAGCAGCCCGCGGGGGAGACCCACTTTAGAGACCCAGTACTTC

clone size: .
V gene: TRBV18
D gene: .
J gene: TRBJ1-1
CDR3 protein: CASSPTALNTEAFF
CDR3 DNA: TGTGCCAGCTCACCAACGGCCTTGAACACTGAAGCTTTCTTT

clone size: few
V gene: TRBV10-3
D gene: TRBD1
J gene: TRBJ2-2
CDR3 protein: CAISGDRDGTGELFF
CDR3 DNA: TGTGCCATCAGCGGGGACAGGGATGGCACCGGGGAGCTGTTTTTT

clone size: once
V gene: TRBV7-2
D gene: .
J gene: TRBJ2-5
CDR3 protein: CASSLGANEETQYF
CDR3 DNA: TGTGCCAGCAGCTTAGGGGCTAACGAAGAGACCCAGTACTTC

clone size: .
V gene: TRBV7-9
D gene: .
J gene: TRBJ1-5
CDR3 protein: CASRGGHNQPQHF
CDR3 DNA: TGTGCCAGCCGCGGGGGGCACAATCAGCCCCAGCATTTT

clone size: .
V gene: TRBV6-6
D gene: TRBD1
J gene: TRBJ2-7
CDR3 protein: CASSWDRGFDEQYF
CDR3 DNA: TGTGCCAGCAGTTGGGACAGGGGTTTCGACGAGCAGTACTTC

clone size: .
V gene: TRBV4-1
D gene: .
J gene: TRBJ2-2
CDR3 protein: CASSQVGAGASHGELFF
CDR3 DNA: TGCGCCAGCAGCCAAGTCGGCGCGGGGGCGAGTCACGGGGAGCTGTTTTTT

clone size: .
V gene: TRBV28
D gene: TRBD1
J gene: TRBJ1-5
CDR3 protein: CASRYRGRDQPQHF
CDR3 DNA: TGTGCCAGCAGGTACAGGGGGCGGGATCAGCCCCAGCATTTT

clone size: .
V gene: TRBV7-9
D gene: .
J gene: TRBJ2-1
CDR3 protein: CASSLTRPRQDTPNEQFF
CDR3 DNA: TGTGCCAGCAGCTTAACCCGCCCCCGACAGGATACTCCCAATGAGCAGTTCTTC

clone size: .
V gene: TRBV19
D gene: TRBD1
J gene: TRBJ1-5
CDR3 protein: CASSRGRQGGQPQHF
CDR3 DNA: TGTGCCAGTAGTAGAGGAAGACAGGGCGGACAGCCCCAGCATTTT

clone size: .
V gene: TRBV10-1
D gene: .
J gene: TRBJ1-1
CDR3 protein: CASSESQETNTEAFF
CDR3 DNA: TGCGCCAGCAGTGAGTCTCAGGAGACGAACACTGAAGCTTTCTTT

clone size: .
V gene: TRBV14
D gene: .
J gene: TRBJ2-3
CDR3 protein: CASSLFEGAEDTQYF
CDR3 DNA: TGTGCCAGCAGCCTGTTCGAGGGCGCGGAAGATACGCAGTATTTT

clone size: .
V gene: TRBV5-1
D gene: .
J gene: TRBJ1-4
CDR3 protein: CASSVGVTNEKLFF
CDR3 DNA: TGCGCCAGCAGCGTAGGGGTCACTAATGAAAAACTGTTTTTT

clone size: .
V gene: TRBV18
D gene: .
J gene: TRBJ2-7
CDR3 protein: CASSPLNEQYF
CDR3 DNA: TGTGCCAGCTCACCACTGAACGAGCAGTACTTC

clone size: .
V gene: TRBV24-1
D gene: .
J gene: TRBJ2-1
CDR3 protein: CATSPTRTSGRSFNEQFF
CDR3 DNA: TGTGCCACCAGCCCAACGCGAACCTCGGGACGGTCTTTTAATGAGCAGTTCTTC

clone size: .
V gene: TRBV19
D gene: TRBD1
J gene: TRBJ1-5
CDR3 protein: CASSYRTGSNQAQHF
CDR3 DNA: TGTGCCAGTAGTTACCGGACAGGGTCAAATCAAGCCCAGCATTTT

clone size: .
V gene: TRBV7-8
D gene: TRBD1
J gene: TRBJ1-2
CDR3 protein: CASSPGTGGGSGGYTF
CDR3 DNA: TGTGCCAGCAGCCCAGGGACAGGGGGTGGCTCAGGGGGCTACACCTTC

clone size: .
V gene: TRBV15
D gene: .
J gene: TRBJ2-5
CDR3 protein: CATSSLEGLNGESLETQYF
CDR3 DNA: TGTGCCACCAGCAGTCTCGAGGGGCTGAACGGTGAGTCATTAGAGACCCAGTACTTC

clone size: .
V gene: TRBV10-1
D gene: .
J gene: TRBJ1-6
CDR3 protein: CASSESQGVGSYNSPLHF
CDR3 DNA: TGCGCCAGCAGTGAGTCCCAGGGAGTGGGCTCCTATAATTCACCCCTCCACTTT

clone size: .
V gene: TRBV6-5
D gene: .
J gene: TRBJ1-2
CDR3 protein: CASRDFGPGYTF
CDR3 DNA: TGTGCCAGCAGGGATTTCGGCCCTGGCTACACCTTC

clone size: .
V gene: TRBV28
D gene: .
J gene: TRBJ2-1
CDR3 protein: CASDRMAAPGQFF
CDR3 DNA: TGTGCCAGCGACAGGATGGCAGCCCCCGGGCAGTTCTTC

clone size: .
V gene: TRBV27
D gene: .
J gene: TRBJ1-2
CDR3 protein: CASSIRQTYYGYTF
CDR3 DNA: TGTGCCAGCAGTATCAGACAGACCTACTATGGCTACACCTTC

clone size: .
V gene: TRBV30
D gene: TRBD1
J gene: TRBJ1-2
CDR3 protein: CAWSLTGAYGYTF
CDR3 DNA: TGTGCCTGGAGCTTAACAGGGGCCTATGGCTACACCTTC

clone size: .
V gene: TRBV2
D gene: TRBD2
J gene: TRBJ2-1
CDR3 protein: CASSVGGRAGNEQFF
CDR3 DNA: TGTGCCAGCAGTGTGGGCGGGAGGGCCGGTAATGAGCAGTTCTTC

clone size: .
V gene: TRBV4-1
D gene: .
J gene: TRBJ1-1
CDR3 protein: CASSQGGNTEAFF
CDR3 DNA: TGCGCCAGCAGCCAAGGGGGGAACACTGAAGCTTTCTTT

clone size: .
V gene: TRBV4-1
D gene: TRBD2
J gene: TRBJ2-4
CDR3 protein: CASSLLAGIAKNIQYF
CDR3 DNA: TGCGCCAGCAGCCTCCTAGCGGGCATAGCCAAAAACATTCAGTACTTC

clone size: .
V gene: TRBV7-7
D gene: .
J gene: TRBJ2-3
CDR3 protein: CASSRNGGDTQYF
CDR3 DNA: TGTGCCAGCAGCAGGAACGGGGGAGATACGCAGTATTTT

clone size: .
V gene: TRBV28
D gene: .
J gene: TRBJ1-1
CDR3 protein: CASSPRGGARTEAFF
CDR3 DNA: TGTGCCAGCAGCCCTCGGGGGGGGGCGAGGACTGAAGCTTTCTTT

clone size: .
V gene: TRBV27
D gene: .
J gene: TRBJ1-4
CDR3 protein: CASSFRGIGEKLFF
CDR3 DNA: TGTGCCAGCAGTTTTCGGGGGATAGGGGAAAAACTGTTTTTT